This T cell receptor beta chain derives from a study of CD8 T cells in ankylosing spondylitis. V was pared by 1 base and J by 5 bases, with 8 bases between. Germline loops: CDR1 SGHTA, CDR2 FQGTGA. The CDR3 length is 13 residues. The sample holds a few counts of this clonotype. Its target is not known. Findings and limits, study-wide: Some of these motif variants have turned up before, in reports on reactive arthritis synovial fluid and blood.

From the 5' RACE reads, TCRdb called clonotypes with MiXCR, one entry per CDR3 protein. This sample carries approximately 35,000 distinct CDR3 sequences, approximately 11% of them seen once, and the ten largest clones take 20% to 25%. The chain couples TRBV7-3 to TRBJ2-5, with TRBD1 as a possible D gene (6 bases). This receptor was obtained from a male donor with ankylosing spondylitis. The sample was synovial fluid, either unsorted or a sorted T cell fraction (not recorded which). This CDR3 is CASSLNREETQYF. The CDR3 coding sequence is TGTGCCAGCAGCTTAAACAGGGAGGAGACCCAGTACTTC.